The rows below give T cell receptor beta chains drawn from one sample of a study of metastatic and nonmetastatic thyroid tumors. TCRdb reprocessed the PCR reads via MiXCR. The profile shows tens of thousands of clones, approximately 22% of them singletons. Sequencing was performed on adjacent normal tissue. These receptors originate from a female donor with papillary thyroid cancer or a benign thyroid nodule (not recorded which). Some clones in this sample may be carry-over from other donors' samples. Both conserved end residues are part of each CDR3. D genes are given only for firm matches. The size field is filled for only some rows; it gives once, few, many or a size class.

TRBD2,TRBV20-1,TRBJ2-7,-,CSASSSTSGKDEQYF,TGCAGCGCTAGTTCCTCGACTAGCGGGAAGGACGAACAGTACTTC
-,TRBV15,TRBJ2-7,many,CATSRHKPGIDYEQYF,TGTGCCACCAGCAGGCATAAACCCGGGATCGACTACGAGCAGTACTTC
-,TRBV3-1,TRBJ2-7,-,CASRRSGSSYEQYF,TGTGCCAGCAGACGATCAGGGAGCTCCTACGAGCAGTACTTC
-,TRBV6-1,TRBJ1-2,many,CASSRAGRQWGYTF,TGTGCCAGCAGCCGGGCGGGCAGGCAGTGGGGCTACACCTTC
-,TRBV9,TRBJ1-1,once,CASTGWGVNTEAFF,TGTGCCAGCACCGGGTGGGGGGTTAACACTGAAGCTTTCTTT
TRBD2,TRBV20-1,TRBJ2-5,many,CSARDPSGTSETQYF,TGCAGTGCTAGAGATCCTAGCGGGACCTCGGAGACCCAGTACTTC
TRBD1,TRBV6-5,TRBJ1-2,few,CASSYTRTGGYGYTF,TGTGCCAGCAGTTACACCCGGACAGGGGGCTATGGCTACACCTTC
-,TRBV28,TRBJ1-6,few,CASSRLWRVVLDSPLHF,TGTGCCAGCAGTCGTTTGTGGCGGGTGGTCCTGGATTCACCCCTCCACTTT
-,TRBV20-1,TRBJ1-6,medium-sized,CSARDRWDGPLHF,TGCAGTGCTAGAGATCGTTGGGACGGCCCCCTCCACTTT
-,TRBV10-1,TRBJ2-7,medium-sized,CASSGGKGYEQYF,TGCGCCAGCAGTGGTGGGAAAGGCTACGAGCAGTACTTC
TRBD2,TRBV9,TRBJ2-5,many,CASSVVPGGSRETQYF,TGTGCCAGCAGCGTAGTACCGGGAGGGAGCCGGGAGACCCAGTACTTC
-,TRBV2,TRBJ1-1,few,CASSEGGGRDTEAFF,TGTGCCAGCAGTGAGGGGGGTGGCAGGGACACTGAAGCTTTCTTT
TRBD1,TRBV5-1,TRBJ1-1,-,CASSLEGQGVVAFF,TGCGCCAGCAGCTTGGAGGGACAGGGGGTCGTTGCTTTCTTT
-,TRBV11-2,TRBJ2-5,many,CASSAVPRRKETQYF,TGTGCCAGCAGCGCTGTCCCTCGGAGGAAAGAGACCCAGTACTTC
TRBD1,TRBV2,TRBJ1-2,medium-sized,CASSEGTGLYGYTF,TGTGCCAGCAGTGAAGGGACAGGCCTCTATGGCTACACCTTC
-,TRBV5-6,TRBJ2-7,few,CASSLTGRGYEQYF,TGTGCCAGCAGCTTAACGGGCCGGGGCTACGAGCAGTACTTC
TRBD2,TRBV3-1,TRBJ2-1,many,CASNLAGGSYNEQFF,TGTGCCAGCAACCTAGCGGGAGGGTCCTACAATGAGCAGTTCTTC
-,TRBV27,TRBJ2-5,medium-sized,CASSLGQETQYF,TGTGCCAGCAGTTTGGGGCAAGAGACCCAGTACTTC
-,TRBV30,TRBJ2-2,-,CAWSGDVTGELFF,TGTGCCTGGAGCGGGGACGTGACTGGTGAGCTGTTTTTT
-,TRBV28,TRBJ1-1,-,CASSRRREVTEAFF,TGTGCCAGCAGCCGTAGGAGGGAGGTCACTGAAGCTTTCTTT
-,TRBV11-2,TRBJ2-5,-,CASSLGLSETQYF,TGTGCCAGCAGCTTAGGTCTTTCGGAGACCCAGTACTTC
-,TRBV6-1,TRBJ1-2,medium-sized,CASSLWTAFSSPYGYTF,TGTGCCAGCAGTCTATGGACAGCTTTCTCCTCTCCCTATGGCTACACCTTC
-,TRBV6-1,TRBJ2-2,few,CAIRGGAANTVELFF,TGTGCCATCAGAGGCGGGGCCGCGAACACCGTGGAGCTGTTTTTT
TRBD1,TRBV5-1,TRBJ1-4,many,CASRSSGTVNEKLFF,TGCGCCAGCAGGAGCTCCGGGACAGTGAATGAAAAACTGTTTTTT
-,TRBV6-2/TRBV6-3,TRBJ2-7,medium-sized,CASSSTDLGGYEQYF,TGTGCCAGCAGTTCCACGGACCTTGGGGGCTACGAGCAGTACTTC
TRBD1,TRBV19,TRBJ1-5,many,CASSMRDRGLGNQPQHF,TGTGCCAGTAGTATGAGGGACAGGGGTCTCGGCAATCAGCCCCAGCATTTT
-,TRBV27,TRBJ2-4,many,CASSSPRGGKNIQYF,TGTGCCAGCAGTTCCCCTCGGGGTGGTAAAAACATTCAGTACTTC
-,TRBV14,TRBJ1-6,many,CASSPMPNSPLHF,TGTGCCAGCAGCCCAATGCCAAATTCACCCCTCCACTTT
TRBD2,TRBV6-1,TRBJ2-1,medium-sized,CASSEERDSYNEQFF,TGTGCCAGCAGTGAAGAGCGGGACTCCTACAATGAGCAGTTCTTC
TRBD2,TRBV19,TRBJ2-1,many,CASAGLVGNEQFF,TGTGCCAGCGCGGGACTAGTGGGCAATGAGCAGTTCTTC
TRBD2,TRBV6-5,TRBJ2-5,-,CASSYGGGPETQYF,TGCGCCAGCAGTTATGGGGGGGGTCCGGAGACCCAGTACTTC
-,TRBV4-2,TRBJ2-6,-,CASSPWGRQSSGANVLTF,TGTGCCAGTAGCCCCTGGGGGCGACAGAGCTCTGGGGCCAACGTCCTGACTTTC
TRBD1,TRBV12-3/TRBV12-4,TRBJ1-2,-,CASSPGTAYTF,TGTGCCAGCAGTCCAGGGACAGCCTACACCTTC
-,TRBV9,TRBJ2-3,few,CASSVDILEDTQYF,TGTGCCAGCAGCGTAGACATCCTGGAAGATACGCAGTATTTT
-,TRBV12-3/TRBV12-4,TRBJ2-1,medium-sized,CASSLGQRLYNEQFF,TGTGCCAGCAGTTTAGGCCAGCGGCTATACAATGAGCAGTTCTTC
TRBD1,TRBV6-1,TRBJ2-1,many,CASGPTGAYNEQFF,TGTGCCAGCGGTCCGACAGGGGCATACAATGAGCAGTTCTTC
-,TRBV19,TRBJ2-7,many,CASSKRQGFYEQYF,TGTGCCAGTAGTAAACGGCAGGGCTTCTACGAGCAGTACTTC
-,TRBV19,TRBJ2-1,many,CASSSKLDEQFF,TGTGCCAGTAGTTCAAAGTTAGATGAGCAGTTCTTC
-,TRBV12-3/TRBV12-4,TRBJ2-1,medium-sized,CASSFAYNEQFF,TGTGCCAGCAGTTTCGCCTACAATGAGCAGTTCTTC
-,TRBV5-1,TRBJ2-7,-,CASSIDRTYEQYF,TGCGCCAGCAGCATCGACAGGACCTACGAGCAGTACTTC
TRBD2,TRBV7-8,TRBJ2-7,-,CASSFLAGEASYEQYF,TGTGCCAGCAGCTTTCTAGCGGGAGAAGCCTCATACGAGCAGTACTTC
-,TRBV6-6,TRBJ2-1,many,CASSLYSGTRRAMMNNEQFF,TGTGCCAGCAGTCTTTACTCCGGGACAAGGAGGGCAATGATGAACAATGAGCAGTTCTTC
TRBD2,TRBV9,TRBJ2-3,many,CASSASLAGGADTQYF,TGTGCCAGCAGCGCCTCACTAGCGGGAGGTGCAGATACGCAGTATTTT
-,TRBV27,TRBJ1-2,-,CASKKRDLGWDGYTF,TGTGCCAGCAAAAAACGGGACTTGGGATGGGATGGCTACACCTTC
-,TRBV5-8,TRBJ2-7,many,CASSTRAQYSYEQYF,TGTGCCAGCAGCACTCGGGCCCAATACTCCTACGAGCAGTACTTC
-,TRBV27,TRBJ1-6,few,CASSLGVPPLHF,TGTGCCAGTAGTTTGGGGGTGCCACCCCTCCACTTT
-,TRBV12-3/TRBV12-4,TRBJ2-3,medium-sized,CASSLGRDTQYF,TGTGCCAGCAGTTTAGGGCGGGATACGCAGTATTTT
TRBD1,TRBV18,TRBJ2-1,many,CASSLADRARDEQFF,TGTGCCAGCTCACTCGCGGACAGGGCCAGGGATGAGCAGTTCTTC
-,TRBV27,TRBJ2-2,few,CASSARDLGQNTGELFF,TGTGCCAGCAGTGCCCGTGACCTTGGACAGAACACCGGGGAGCTGTTTTTT
-,TRBV5-1,TRBJ2-1,many,CASSSLRGDEQFF,TGCGCCAGCAGCTCCCTCAGGGGGGATGAGCAGTTCTTC
TRBD2,TRBV11-3,TRBJ2-1,-,CASNFGGVLAPSYNEQFF,TGTGCCAGCAACTTTGGGGGAGTACTAGCGCCGTCCTACAATGAGCAGTTCTTC
-,TRBV10-1,TRBJ2-2,many,CASSPGEGRGTGELFF,TGCGCCAGCAGCCCGGGAGAGGGTCGGGGCACCGGGGAGCTGTTTTTT
-,TRBV19,TRBJ2-7,medium-sized,CATRRAGTYEQYF,TGTGCCACCAGGAGGGCCGGGACCTACGAGCAGTACTTC
TRBD2,TRBV6-1,TRBJ2-7,medium-sized,CASSKTSGRAYEQYF,TGTGCCAGCAGTAAGACTAGCGGGAGGGCCTACGAGCAGTACTTC
-,TRBV19,TRBJ1-1,few,CASTPGTLGINTEAFF,TGTGCCAGTACCCCAGGGACGTTGGGAATCAACACTGAAGCTTTCTTT
TRBD2,TRBV6-5,TRBJ2-3,-,CASSFTRTSGRSTDTQYF,TGTGCCAGCAGTTTTACCAGGACTAGCGGGAGATCCACAGATACGCAGTATTTT
-,TRBV5-6,TRBJ1-3,many,CASSLSAGNTIYF,TGTGCCAGCAGCTTGTCAGCTGGAAACACCATATATTTT
-,TRBV20-1,TRBJ2-1,many,CSARQNSYNEQFF,TGCAGTGCTAGACAAAACTCCTACAATGAGCAGTTCTTC
TRBD1,TRBV12-3/TRBV12-4,TRBJ2-1,medium-sized,CASSRDRATYNEQFF,TGTGCCAGCAGCCGGGACAGGGCCACCTACAATGAGCAGTTCTTC